This T cell receptor (beta chain) was documented in a study of CD8 T cells in ankylosing spondylitis. Germline values: CDR1 SQVTM, CDR2 ANQGSEA. The CDR3 totals 14 residues. V lost 7 bases to trimming and J lost 3 bases; unmatched junction nucleotides: 7. TCRdb reanalysed the 5' RACE reads using MiXCR and keeps one entry per CDR3 protein. This table has roughly 250,000 distinct CDR3 sequences, 8% to 9.5% appearing once. The sample consisted of blood, either unsorted or a sorted T cell fraction (not recorded which). The chain carries TRBV29-1 and TRBJ2-3; 10 positions match TRBD1. The sequence was obtained from a male donor with ankylosing spondylitis or in good health (not recorded which). CDR3 loop: CSGRDRGSTDTQYF. CDR3 coding DNA: TGCAGCGGCCGGGACAGGGGTTCGACAGATACGCAGTATTTT.